These 25 T cell receptor beta chains originate from one sample sequenced in a study of shared clonotypes between healthy human individuals. Clones were read by immunoSEQ multiplex PCR, and TCRdb kept only the in-frame ones, dropping some. The sample yields about 2.3 million clones, 85% to 95% seen once. Material: naive CD4+ T cells from PBMCs. Regarding subset: CD45RA+ positively selected. The source is a man aged 18 to 29 in good health. Some clones in this sample may be carry-over from other donors' samples.

J is TRBJ2-7 and V is TRBV19, with TRBD1 matching over 10 bases. The CDR3 totals 17 residues. J gave up 2 bases and V 5 bases, and 12 bases lay outside the gene matches. Looked up from germline, CDR1 is LNHDA and CDR2 is SQIVND (reference sequence). CDR3 DNA sequence: TGTGCCAGTAGTGCCAATCTCCGGGACAGGGGTACCTACGAGCAGTACTTC. This sequence encodes CASSANLRDRGTYEQYF.

V is TRBV7-2 and J is TRBJ2-3, with D uncertain. V was pared by 4 bases and J by 6 bases, with 8 bases between. Germline V gene sequence: CDR1 SGHTA, CDR2 FQGNSA. The CDR3 spans 12 residues. CDR3 protein: CASSSPWDTQYF. CDR3 nucleotides: TGTGCCAGCAGCTCCCCTTGGGATACGCAGTATTTT.

This chain links TRBV25-1 with TRBJ2-7, with a possible D match to TRBD2 (6 bases). The CDR3 runs to 13 residues. CDR1 MGHDK and CDR2 SYGVNS come from the germline V gene. V lost 7 bases and J 5 bases, leaving 15 bases between the germline ends. Here the CDR3 reads CASTPGGSNEQYF. The CDR3 nucleotides read TGTGCCAGCACCCCAGGAGGGTCTAACGAGCAGTACTTC.

The rearrangement uses TRBV5-1 and TRBJ1-6; weak D call: TRBD1 (5 bases). This CDR3 spans 15 amino acids. V lost 3 bases to trimming and J lost 9 bases, with 16 bases between them. The germline V gene has CDR1 SGHRS and CDR2 YFSETQ. The chain's CDR3 is CASSSGTGIASPLHF. CDR3 DNA sequence: TGCGCCAGCAGCTCCGGGACGGGGATTGCTTCACCCCTCCACTTT.

V is TRBV7-3 and J is TRBJ2-7; D may correspond to TRBD1 or TRBD2 (5 bases each). From germline, CDR1 is SGHTA and CDR2 FQGTGA. This CDR3 has 15 residues. V shed 2 bases and J shed 3 bases, with 14 bases lying between them. CDR3 sequence reads: CASSLGGSPLYEQYF. DNA of the CDR3: TGTGCCAGCAGCTTAGGGGGATCCCCTCTCTACGAGCAGTACTTC.

The chain combines TRBV19 with TRBJ1-4, with 9 nucleotides matching TRBD1. This CDR3 has 14 residues. Looked up from germline, CDR1 is LNHDA and CDR2 is SQIVND (reference sequence). V lost 9 bases and J lost 0; bases outside the gene matches: 2. The CDR3 DNA sequence: TGTGCCAGCAGGGACAGGGCAACTAATGAAAAACTGTTTTTT. It is translated as CASRDRATNEKLFF.

The V gene is TRBV5-5, the J gene TRBJ1-5; a weak D match, TRBD1 (6 bases). Looked up from germline, CDR1 is SGHKS and CDR2 is YYEKEE (reference sequence). CDR3 length: 16 residues. V lost 2 bases to trimming and J lost 4 bases, with 16 bases between them. CDR3 DNA sequence: TGTGCCAGCAGCTTTTCACAGGGCCTGGGGAATCAGCCCCAGCATTTT. The encoded protein is CASSFSQGLGNQPQHF.

The chain uses TRBV28 and TRBJ1-6; D uncertain. This CDR3 region has 14 residues. V lost 3 bases to trimming and J lost 10 bases, with 13 bases between them. CDR1 and CDR2 from the germline V gene are MDHEN and SYDVKM. The CDR3 nucleotides read TGTGCCAGCAGTTTTAGTTTGGGGAAATCACCCCTCCACTTT. It is translated as CASSFSLGKSPLHF.

The J gene is TRBJ2-1, the V gene TRBV2, with D unclear. Germline V gene data show CDR1 as SNHLY and CDR2 as FYNNEI. The CDR3 is 11 residues long. Trimming stripped 4 bases from V and 9 bases from J, with 7 bases between. The CDR3 region has the DNA TGTGCCAGCAGTGCGGTGGGTGAGCAGTTCTTC. Amino acid sequence: CASSAVGEQFF.

The chain has TRBV19 and TRBJ2-1; D uncertain. The CDR3 is made up of 16 amino acids. The germline V and J ends were trimmed by 7 bases and 9 bases, with 25 bases remaining between them. Germline V lookup: CDR1 LNHDA, CDR2 SQIVND (reference sequence). CDR3 residues: CASTAARPVGAGEQFF. DNA for the CDR3: TGTGCCAGTACCGCGGCACGGCCCGTCGGAGCAGGTGAGCAGTTCTTC.

The chain recombines TRBV5-1 with TRBJ2-7; the match to TRBD2 covers 11 bases. CDR3 length: 16 amino acids. The germline gives CDR1 SGHRS, CDR2 YFSETQ. The V segment lost 0 bases and the J segment 3 bases; nucleotides outside the gene matches: 5. The CDR3 protein is CASSLAVTSGNYEQYF. The DNA for the CDR3 is TGCGCCAGCAGCTTGGCCGTGACTAGCGGGAACTACGAGCAGTACTTC.

In its sample, this clone was seen a few times. The chain links TRBV9 to TRBJ1-4; 8 nucleotides line up with TRBD1. The trim removed 6 bases at V and 8 bases at J, leaving 9 bases unmatched. Germline V gene sequence: CDR1 SGDLS, CDR2 YYNGEE. This CDR3 spans 14 amino acids. The CDR3 DNA is TGTGCCAGCACTAGAGGACAGGGCCGCGAAAAACTGTTTTTT. It is translated as CASTRGQGREKLFF.

The rearrangement joins TRBV5-1 to TRBJ2-1; TRBD1 agrees at 9 bases. Unmatched junction bases numbered 7, after V lost 4 bases and J lost 2 bases. This CDR3 is 16 amino acids long. Germline lookup yields CDR1 SGHRS and CDR2 YFSETQ. The CDR3 sequence: CASSQQGAFAYNEQFF. DNA of the CDR3: TGCGCCAGCAGCCAACAGGGGGCTTTTGCCTACAATGAGCAGTTCTTC.

This chain joins TRBV5-4 and TRBJ2-7, with 10 bases lining up with TRBD2. The CDR3 sequence is 17 residues long. The V gene's germline CDR1 is SGHNT and CDR2 YYREEE (reference sequence). With V trimmed by 4 bases and J by 2 bases, 12 bases remained unmatched. CDR3 nucleotides: TGTGCCAGCAGCGGAGAGGGGAGGACTAGCGGAACCTACGAGCAGTACTTC. Translation gives CASSGEGRTSGTYEQYF.

The chain joins TRBV11-3 to TRBJ2-1; 7 positions match TRBD1. The CDR3 is made up of 16 amino acids. Germline-derived CDR1 and CDR2 are SGHNT and YENEEA. J was trimmed by 5 bases and V by 5 bases; bases with no gene match: 12. CDR3 sequence: CASSPRTGVFDNEQFF. The CDR3 nucleotides read TGTGCCAGCAGCCCCCGAACAGGGGTTTTCGACAATGAGCAGTTCTTC.

The rearrangement links TRBV2 to TRBJ2-3; D is possibly TRBD2 (5 bases). V lost 6 bases to trimming and J lost 5 bases, with 12 bases between them. This CDR3 has 13 amino acids. Germline V CDR1 and CDR2: SNHLY, FYNNEI. CDR3 DNA: TGTGCCAGCAGGCCGGAGGCTCTAGATACGCAGTATTTT. Translating it yields CASRPEALDTQYF.

The chain couples TRBV9 to TRBJ1-1, with 10 bases identical to TRBD1. The CDR3 has 16 residues. The germline CDR1 and CDR2 sequences are SGDLS and YYNGEE. After removal of 3 bases from V and 1 base from J, the junction contained 6 bases not matched to a gene. In DNA, the CDR3 is TGTGCCAGCAGCGGACCGGGACAGGGGAAGAACACTGAAGCTTTCTTT. Translating gives CASSGPGQGKNTEAFF.

The chain joins TRBV15 to TRBJ2-3; 11 bases match TRBD2. Germline V gene sequence: CDR1 LNHNV, CDR2 YYDKDF (reference sequence). The V and J ends lost 2 bases and 4 bases, in that order; junction bases with no gene match: 8. The CDR3 totals 17 residues. CDR3 in amino acids: CATSRKKTSGNADTQYF. The CDR3 DNA reads as TGTGCCACCAGCAGAAAGAAGACTAGCGGGAATGCAGATACGCAGTATTTT.

The genes are TRBV7-3 and TRBJ2-7; 9 bases are a match to TRBD2. The V gene end was trimmed by 5 bases and the J gene end by 5 bases; junction bases not matched to a gene: 10. CDR1 is SGHTA and CDR2 is FQGTGA in the germline V gene. The CDR3 is made up of 15 amino acids. In DNA, the CDR3 is TGTGCCAGCAGCCCGGCCCTAGCGGGAAGCGACGAGCAGTACTTC. Translated, it gives CASSPALAGSDEQYF.

The rearrangement uses TRBV7-2 and TRBJ2-1, with TRBD1 matching over 8 bases. The CDR3 has 15 amino acids. Germline lookup yields CDR1 SGHTA and CDR2 FQGNSA. With 3 bases clipped from V and 7 bases from J, the junction kept 8 bases outside the gene matches. Here the CDR3 DNA reads TGTGCCAGCAGCTTGGACAGGGCGGCTTTGAATGAGCAGTTCTTC. Translating gives CASSLDRAALNEQFF. The full variable domain, its missing parts supplied by reference TRBV7-2 and TRBJ2-1, is GAGVSQSPSNKVTEKGKDVELRCDPISGHTALYWYRQSLGQGLEFLIYFQGNSAPDKSGLPSDRFSAERTGGSVSTLTIQRTQQEDSAVYLCASSLDRAALNEQFFGPGTRLTVL.

This chain joins TRBV6-5 and TRBJ2-5, with 8 bases fitting TRBD1. V was pared by 6 bases and J by 1 base, with 7 bases of the junction left unmatched. Germline V CDR1 and CDR2: MNHEY, SVGAGI. There are 15 residues in the CDR3. The CDR3 nucleotides read TGTGCCAGCAGAAACACAGGGGGTCGCCAAGAGACCCAGTACTTC. Protein sequence: CASRNTGGRQETQYF.

This chain connects TRBV28 to TRBJ2-7; 7 bases match TRBD1. This CDR3 has 14 amino acids. Germline lookup yields CDR1 MDHEN and CDR2 SYDVKM. Trimming removed 4 bases from V and 2 bases from J; junction bases left unmatched: 5. The CDR3 bases are TGTGCCAGCAGTTACAGGGGCGCCCCCTACGAGCAGTACTTC. As protein: CASSYRGAPYEQYF.

V usage is TRBV7-3 and J usage is TRBJ1-2; TRBD1 matches at 9 bases. The ends lost 5 bases at V and 9 bases at J; junction bases unmatched: 4. CDR1 is SGHTA, CDR2 FQGTGA, per germline. The CDR3 covers 12 residues. CDR3 sequence reads: CASSTGGLSYTF. The CDR3 bases are TGTGCCAGCAGCACAGGGGGCTTAAGCTACACCTTC.

The chain couples TRBV2 to TRBJ1-4; D is undetermined. With 3 bases removed from V and 7 bases from J, the gap between germline ends came to 15 bases. Germline-derived CDR1 and CDR2 are SNHLY and FYNNEI. This CDR3 contains 15 residues. CDR3 sequence (DNA): TGTGCCAGCAGTGAGGGTTTTACAGCGCTTGAAAAACTGTTTTTT. Translation: CASSEGFTALEKLFF.

The chain has TRBV28 and TRBJ1-3; no clear D gene. Germline V gene lookup returns CDR1 MDHEN and CDR2 SYDVKM. Trimming left V 7 bases short and J 4 bases short, with 14 bases between. This CDR3 spans 14 amino acids. CDR3 nucleotide sequence: TGTGCCAGCACCAACCAGCCCGGGGGAAACACCATATATTTT. Protein product: CASTNQPGGNTIYF.